The 26 T cell receptor beta chains in this list originate from one sample, sequenced in a study of blood T cells in healthy people across ages (dated by TCRdb to the mid-2010s). Library preparation was by 5' RACE. Sequencing instrument: Illumina HiSeq 2500. The second PCR ran for roughly 7 to 12 cycles and used a J-beta primer mix along with a sample-barcoded 5' primer. The public reads were reprocessed in TCRdb via fastp at Q25 and MiXCR, keeping in-frame beta chains. Rows with one shared CDR3 protein collapse into an entry with the most common genes and DNA. Present in this sample are some 930,000 distinct CDR3 sequences, just under 30% of which were seen just once. Roughly 10% of the sample is taken by the ten largest. The sample also formed part of further work on T cells of mothers and their children.

Material: blood. Receptors originate from a woman aged 35 to 49 in good health.

CDR3 residues: CASSLEGASVVYNEQFF. CDR3 in DNA: TGTGCCAGCAGCTTAGAAGGCGCTAGCGTAGTCTACAATGAGCAGTTCTTC. The rearrangement uses TRBV7-2 and TRBJ2-1; possibly TRBD2 for D (6 bases). The germline V gene has CDR1 SGHTA and CDR2 FQGNSA. CDR3 size: 17 residues. Trimming cost V 1 base and J 3 bases, with 16 bases left between them.

This clonotype has only a few counts. The rearrangement links TRBV2 to TRBJ2-2, with D perhaps matching TRBD2 (6 bases). Trimming took 4 bases from V and 4 from J, leaving 16 bases between them. CDR1 is SNHLY and CDR2 is FYNNEI in the germline V gene. This CDR3 is 16 amino acids long. The CDR3 nucleotides read TGTGCCAGCAGTGTGCCCAGGAGGGGAATCACCGGGGAGCTGTTTTTT. This gives the protein CASSVPRRGITGELFF.

This clonotype was counted a few times. Sequence at one end of the junction differs from germline and may be a read error. The chain carries TRBV6-2 or TRBV6-3 and TRBJ2-1; tentative D call: TRBD2 (7 bases). This CDR3 has 17 amino acids. Germline assignment: CDR1 MNHEY and CDR2 SVGEGT. Here the CDR3 DNA reads TGTGCCGGCAGTTATAATCCCGGGGGGCTCTCCTACAATGAGCAGTTCTTC. It is translated as CAGSYNPGGLSYNEQFF.

This clonotype has more than one count but fewer than ten. Given a much more abundant clone one base away, this may be a read error. The V call is TRBV29-1, the J call TRBJ2-6; 9 bases agree with TRBD1. From germline, CDR1 is SQVTM and CDR2 ANQGSEA. This CDR3 region has 16 residues. The CDR3 protein is CSAGTGNSPGANVRTF. The CDR3 coding sequence is TGCAGCGCCGGGACAGGGAACTCCCCTGGGGCCAACGTCCGGACTTTC.

This clonotype has just a few counts. The chain is built from TRBV29-1 and TRBJ1-1; the match to TRBD1 covers 9 bases. The V gene's germline CDR1 is SQVTM and CDR2 ANQGSEA. The CDR3 totals 12 residues. The V and J ends lost 4 bases and 7 bases, in that order; junction bases with no gene match: 4. CDR3 nucleotide sequence: TGCAGCGTTGTGGGACAGGGATTTGAAGCTTTCTTT. Amino acids: CSVVGQGFEAFF.

The rearrangement uses TRBV20-1 and TRBJ2-1, with 10 bases identical to TRBD2. CDR1 is DFQATT and CDR2 is SNEGSKA in the germline V gene (reference sequence). V was pared by 6 bases and J by 4 bases, with 18 bases of the junction left unmatched. The CDR3 totals 18 residues. This CDR3 is CSAKGGLAGAYSYNEQFF. The CDR3 nucleotides read TGCAGTGCCAAAGGGGGGCTAGCGGGGGCGTACTCGTACAATGAGCAGTTCTTC.

This clonotype has at least ten counts. V gene TRBV7-2 combines with J gene TRBJ1-1; TRBD1 matches at 8 bases. The germline gives CDR1 SGHTA, CDR2 FQGNSA. The CDR3 is made up of 14 amino acids. V lost 5 bases, J lost 1 base, and 3 bases stayed unmatched. As DNA, the CDR3 is TGTGCCAGCAGCCTACAGGGGGGGAACACTGAAGCTTTCTTT. Translation gives CASSLQGGNTEAFF. The whole variable domain, remainder taken from reference TRBV7-2 and TRBJ1-1, is GAGVSQSPSNKVTEKGKDVELRCDPISGHTALYWYRQSLGQGLEFLIYFQGNSAPDKSGLPSDRFSAERTGGSVSTLTIQRTQQEDSAVYLCASSLQGGNTEAFFGQGTRLTVV.

This clonotype was counted ten times or more. The chain links TRBV18 to TRBJ2-7; TRBD1 aligns across 7 bases. The J segment lost 2 bases and the V segment lost 0 bases, leaving 7 bases of the junction unmatched. The CDR3 is made up of 16 amino acids. Germline V CDR1 and CDR2: KGHSH, LQKENI. CDR3 DNA: TGTGCCAGCTCACCACCCGTGACAGGGCGAACCTACGAGCAGTACTTC. Translated: CASSPPVTGRTYEQYF.

This clonotype came up a few times. The chain couples TRBV4-1 to TRBJ2-7, with a weak D call TRBD2 (6 bases). Trimming removed 1 base at V and 4 bases at J, with 14 bases between. The V gene's germline CDR1 is MGHRA and CDR2 YSYEKL. There are 15 residues in the CDR3. The chain's CDR3 is CASSQGGGVIYEQYF. DNA of the CDR3: TGCGCCAGCAGCCAAGGGGGCGGGGTCATATACGAGCAGTACTTC.

This clonotype was observed a single time. The chain links TRBV7-2 to TRBJ1-2; the D is unclear. V was clipped by 4 bases and J by 6 bases, with 18 bases between them. Germline CDR1 is SGHTA and CDR2 is FQGNSA. This CDR3 has 15 residues. CDR3 DNA: TGTGCCAGCAGCTGGACCGGGGAATTGGTGGATGGCTACACCTTC. This codes for CASSWTGELVDGYTF.

In the case of this clonotype: A read error is possible here, since a much larger clone lies one base away. The chain couples TRBV12-3 or TRBV12-4 to TRBJ2-1, with 14 bases aligning to TRBD2. The assigned J gene may be wrong: the sequence end matches TRBJ2-7 better. This CDR3 has 14 residues. CDR3 sequence (DNA): TGTGCCAGCAGTGGGGGACTAGCGGGGGCTGAGCAGTACTTC. It encodes CASSGGLAGAEQYF.

This clonotype was seen a handful of times. The chain combines TRBV6-5 with TRBJ1-6, with D maybe TRBD1 (5 bases). V shed 7 bases and J shed 9 bases, with 19 bases lying between them. Germline values: CDR1 MNHEY, CDR2 SVGAGI. The CDR3 is made up of 15 amino acids. CDR3 residues: CASTTGAGGRSPLHF. The CDR3 DNA is TGTGCCAGCACCACCGGGGCGGGCGGTCGTTCACCCCTCCACTTT.

This clonotype was found a few times. The CDR3 DNA reads TGTGCCAGCAGCTTAAGGGGAGGACAGGCGAACACTGAAGCTTTCTTT. Amino acids: CASSLRGGQANTEAFF. This chain joins TRBV7-9 and TRBJ1-1, with 7 bases lining up with TRBD1. V was pared by 2 bases and J by 1 base, with 7 bases of the junction left unmatched. The CDR3 is 16 residues long. Germline V gene data show CDR1 as SEHNR and CDR2 as FQNEAQ (reference sequence).

CDR3 amino acids: CASSTGTSFQETQYF. DNA for the CDR3: TGCGCCAGCAGCACCGGGACTAGCTTTCAAGAGACCCAGTACTTC. This chain links TRBV5-1 with TRBJ2-5, with TRBD2 identical over 9 bases. V trimming: 4 bases; J trimming: 2 bases; junction bases outside the gene matches: 6. This CDR3 comprises 15 residues. Germline V lookup: CDR1 SGHRS, CDR2 YFSETQ. The full variable domain, in which reference TRBV5-1 and TRBJ2-5 provide the parts outside the CDR3, is KAGVTQTPRYLIKTRGQQVTLSCSPISGHRSVSWYQQTPGQGLQFLFEYFSETQRNKGNFPGRFSGRQFSNSRSEMNVSTLELGDSALYLCASSTGTSFQETQYFGPGTRLLVL.

This clonotype was counted between two and nine times. The V call is TRBV2, the J call TRBJ2-1; D uncertain. Germline loops: CDR1 SNHLY, CDR2 FYNNEI. Trimming stripped 8 bases from V and 5 bases from J, with 19 bases between. The CDR3 spans 15 residues. The CDR3 region has the DNA TGTGCCAGCGAACCATTGGAACTTAATGACAATGAGCAGTTCTTC. It specifies CASEPLELNDNEQFF. Full variable domain (missing parts from reference TRBV2 and TRBJ2-1): EPEVTQTPSHQVTQMGQEVILRCVPISNHLYFYWYRQILGQKVEFLVSFYNNEISEKSEIFDDQFSVERPDGSNFTLKIRSTKLEDSAMYFCASEPLELNDNEQFFGPGTRLTVL.

The chain combines TRBV4-2 with TRBJ2-3; 11 bases are shared with TRBD2. Germline V gene sequence: CDR1 LGHNA, CDR2 YNFKEQ. With V trimmed by 2 bases and J by 11 bases, 21 bases remained unmatched. This CDR3 comprises 19 residues. The chain's CDR3 is CASSQRLAGGEGVLKVQYF. DNA for the CDR3: TGTGCCAGCAGCCAACGGCTAGCGGGGGGCGAGGGGGTGCTGAAGGTGCAGTATTTT.

This clonotype has ten or more counts. The DNA of the CDR3 is TGTGCCAGCAGTTTACAAGCTGGGGCCAACGTCCTGACTTTC. It is translated as CASSLQAGANVLTF. The rearrangement links TRBV12-3 or TRBV12-4 to TRBJ2-6; no reliable D call. Trimming cost V 2 bases and J 2 bases, with 4 bases left between them. The CDR3 is made up of 14 amino acids.

This clonotype turned up a few times. V and J are TRBV29-1 and TRBJ1-2, with 7 bases lining up with TRBD1. After removal of 4 bases from V and 6 bases from J, the junction contained 11 bases not matched to a gene. The CDR3 covers 14 residues. The germline V gene encodes CDR1 SQVTM and CDR2 ANQGSEA. CDR3 protein: CSVGDSRRGDGYTF. The CDR3 DNA sequence: TGCAGCGTTGGGGACAGCCGAAGGGGAGATGGCTACACCTTC.

The CDR3 nucleotides read TGTGCCAGCAGTCGAATTACTAACTATGGCTACACCTTC. Protein: CASSRITNYGYTF. The chain joins TRBV12-3 or TRBV12-4 to TRBJ1-2, with no clear D. This CDR3 comprises 13 residues. V lost 5 bases and J 0 bases, leaving 7 bases between the germline ends.

J is TRBJ2-7 and V is TRBV7-9; D perhaps matches TRBD1 (6 bases). The germline CDR1 and CDR2 sequences are SEHNR and FQNEAQ (reference sequence). CDR3 length: 14 residues. V was pared by 0 bases and J by 5 bases, with 11 bases between. In nucleotides, the CDR3 is TGTGCCAGCAGCTTAGCATGGGGGCGGAACGAGCAGTACTTC. Residues: CASSLAWGRNEQYF.

The chain is built from TRBV7-6 and TRBJ2-3, with TRBD2 identical over 14 bases. Trimming took 8 bases from V and 3 from J; bases not matched to a gene: 10. This CDR3 is 17 amino acids long. CDR1 and CDR2 (germline): SGHVS, FNYEAQ. CDR3 sequence: CASGLRLAGGPTDTQYF. DNA of the CDR3: TGTGCCAGCGGCCTCCGACTAGCGGGGGGGCCTACAGATACGCAGTATTTT.

The table lists this clonotype with a few counts. V gene TRBV18 combines with J gene TRBJ2-7; D tentatively reads TRBD1 or TRBD2 (5 bases each). Germline V gene data show CDR1 as KGHSH and CDR2 as LQKENI. The CDR3 is made up of 14 amino acids. The V end was cut by 4 bases, the J end by 3 bases, with 13 bases between. The CDR3: CASSRRDGLYEQYF. The CDR3 region has the DNA TGTGCCAGCTCACGAAGGGACGGTCTCTACGAGCAGTACTTC. The variable domain in full, completed from reference TRBV18 and TRBJ2-7, reads NAGVMQNPRHLVRRRGQEARLRCSPMKGHSHVYWYRQLPEEGLKFMVYLQKENIIDESGMPKERFSAEFPKEGPSILRIQQVVRGDSAAYFCASSRRDGLYEQYFGPGTRLTVT.

This rearrangement joins TRBV6-5 to TRBJ1-3, with D uncertain. The germline V and J ends were trimmed by 6 bases and 5 bases, with 8 bases remaining between them. The CDR3 spans 12 residues. CDR1 MNHEY and CDR2 SVGAGI come from the germline V gene. The CDR3 coding sequence is TGTGCCAGCAGCTTCGATAGAAACACCATATATTTT. It is translated as CASSFDRNTIYF.

In this sample, this clonotype turned up many times. This chain connects TRBV7-8 to TRBJ2-1; D is possibly TRBD1 (6 bases). From germline, CDR1 is SGHVS and CDR2 FQNEAQ. V was shortened by 4 bases and J by 0 bases, with 22 bases between the two germline ends. CDR3 length equals 19 residues. The CDR3 protein is CASSSPRDQGPNSYNEQFF. CDR3 DNA sequence: TGTGCCAGCAGCTCTCCCAGGGATCAGGGGCCAAACTCCTACAATGAGCAGTTCTTC.

This clonotype was detected many times. The chain links TRBV6-1 to TRBJ1-6; a weak D match, TRBD1 (6 bases). This CDR3 is built from 13 residues. Per germline, CDR1 MNHNS and CDR2 SASEGT. Between the trimmed V and J ends, which lost 6 bases and 14 bases, there was a span of 17 bases. CDR3 nucleotides: TGTGCCAGCAGCCCCTCAGGGGAGAGGACCCTCCACTTT. Protein sequence: CASSPSGERTLHF.

As regards this clonotype: A much bigger clone sits one base away, suggesting this may be a read error. The gene calls are TRBV12-3 or TRBV12-4 and TRBJ2-5; possible D gene TRBD1, 5 bases. The CDR3 is 13 amino acids. The CDR3 region has the DNA TGTGCCAGCAGCCAAGACAGACAAGAGGCCCAGTACTTC. Its protein is CASSQDRQEAQYF.